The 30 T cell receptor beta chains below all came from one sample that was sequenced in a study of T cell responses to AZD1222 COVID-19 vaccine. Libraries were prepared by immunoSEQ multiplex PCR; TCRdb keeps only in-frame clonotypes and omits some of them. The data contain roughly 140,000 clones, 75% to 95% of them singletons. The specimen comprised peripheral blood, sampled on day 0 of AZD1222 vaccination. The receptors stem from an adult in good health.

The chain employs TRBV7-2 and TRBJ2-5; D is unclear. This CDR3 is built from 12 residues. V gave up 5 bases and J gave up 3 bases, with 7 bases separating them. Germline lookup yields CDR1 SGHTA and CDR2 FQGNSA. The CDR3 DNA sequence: TGTGCCAGCAGCCGGCCGGAAGAGACCCAGTACTTC. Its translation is CASSRPEETQYF.

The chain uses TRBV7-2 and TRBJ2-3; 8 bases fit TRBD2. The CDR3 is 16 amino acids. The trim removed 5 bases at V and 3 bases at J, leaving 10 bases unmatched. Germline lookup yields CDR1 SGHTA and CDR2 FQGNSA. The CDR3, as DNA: TGTGCCAGCAGCCCTATTCGGGGGGGCAGGACAGATACGCAGTATTTT. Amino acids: CASSPIRGGRTDTQYF.

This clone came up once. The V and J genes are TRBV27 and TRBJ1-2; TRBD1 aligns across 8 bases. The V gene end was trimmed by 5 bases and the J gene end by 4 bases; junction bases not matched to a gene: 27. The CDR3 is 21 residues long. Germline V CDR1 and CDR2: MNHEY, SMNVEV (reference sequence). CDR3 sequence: CASSLHRTGPALSSLSYGYTF. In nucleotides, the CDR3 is TGTGCCAGCAGTCTACACAGGACAGGGCCTGCTCTTTCCTCCCTCTCCTATGGCTACACCTTC.

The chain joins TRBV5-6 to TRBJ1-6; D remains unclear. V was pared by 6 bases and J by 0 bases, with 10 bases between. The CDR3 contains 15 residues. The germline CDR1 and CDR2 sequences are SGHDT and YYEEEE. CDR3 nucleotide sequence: TGTGCCAGCATGTCGGGGAGCTCCTATAATTCACCCCTCCACTTT. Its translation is CASMSGSSYNSPLHF.

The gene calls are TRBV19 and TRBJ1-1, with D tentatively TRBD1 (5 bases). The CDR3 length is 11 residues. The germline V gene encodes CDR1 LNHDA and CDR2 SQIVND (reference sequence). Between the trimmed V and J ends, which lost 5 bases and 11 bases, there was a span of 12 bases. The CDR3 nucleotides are TGTGCCAGTAGTCAAGCAGGGATGGCTTTCTTT. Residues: CASSQAGMAFF.

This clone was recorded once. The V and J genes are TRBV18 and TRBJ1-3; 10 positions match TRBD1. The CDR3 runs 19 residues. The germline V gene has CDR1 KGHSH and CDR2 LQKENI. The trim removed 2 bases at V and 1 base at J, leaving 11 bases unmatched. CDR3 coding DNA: TGTGCCAGCTCACCATTAGACGCCGGGACAGGGGTTTCTGGAAACACCATATATTTT. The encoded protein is CASSPLDAGTGVSGNTIYF.

Here the CDR3 reads CASSGGGDGNQPQHF. CDR3 nucleotide sequence: TGTGCCAGCAGTGGGGGGGGTGACGGCAATCAGCCCCAGCATTTT. The chain has TRBV2 and TRBJ1-5; TRBD1 is a possible D gene (5 bases). Per the germline V gene, CDR1 is SNHLY and CDR2 is FYNNEI. This CDR3 has 15 residues. The V and J ends lost 4 bases and 2 bases respectively, with 12 bases between them.

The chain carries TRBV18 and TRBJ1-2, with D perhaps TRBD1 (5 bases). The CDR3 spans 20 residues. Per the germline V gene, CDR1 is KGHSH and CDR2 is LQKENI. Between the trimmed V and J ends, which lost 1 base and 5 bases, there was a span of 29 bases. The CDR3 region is CASSPLPGDPKPKKKYGYTF. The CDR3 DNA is TGTGCCAGCTCACCACTCCCGGGGGACCCTAAGCCCAAGAAGAAATATGGCTACACCTTC.

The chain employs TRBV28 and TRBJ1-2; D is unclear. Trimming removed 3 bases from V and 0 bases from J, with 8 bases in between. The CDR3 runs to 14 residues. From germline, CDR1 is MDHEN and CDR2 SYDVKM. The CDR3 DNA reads TGTGCCAGCAGTTTGGCCAGGACTAACTATGGCTACACCTTC. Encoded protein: CASSLARTNYGYTF.

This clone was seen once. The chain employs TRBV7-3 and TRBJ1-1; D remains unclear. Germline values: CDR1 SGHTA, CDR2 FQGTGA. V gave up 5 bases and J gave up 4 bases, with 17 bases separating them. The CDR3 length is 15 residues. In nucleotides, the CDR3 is TGTGCCAGCAGCCCCCCACCCTTTGCGGGCACTGAAGCTTTCTTT. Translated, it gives CASSPPPFAGTEAFF.

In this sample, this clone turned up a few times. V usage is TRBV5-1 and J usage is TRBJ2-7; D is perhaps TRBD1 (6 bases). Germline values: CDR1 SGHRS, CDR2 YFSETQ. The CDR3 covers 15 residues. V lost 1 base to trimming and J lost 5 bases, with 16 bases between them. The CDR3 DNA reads TGCGCCAGCAGCTTGAGGGGCAGGGGTCAGGACGAGCAGTACTTC. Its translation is CASSLRGRGQDEQYF.

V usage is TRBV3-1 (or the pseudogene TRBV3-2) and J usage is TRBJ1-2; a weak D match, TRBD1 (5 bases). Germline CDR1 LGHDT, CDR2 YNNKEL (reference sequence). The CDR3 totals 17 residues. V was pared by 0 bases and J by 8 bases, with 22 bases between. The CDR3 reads CASSQEGDRVDLKGYTF. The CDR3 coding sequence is TGTGCCAGCAGCCAAGAGGGGGACCGGGTCGACCTTAAGGGCTACACCTTC.

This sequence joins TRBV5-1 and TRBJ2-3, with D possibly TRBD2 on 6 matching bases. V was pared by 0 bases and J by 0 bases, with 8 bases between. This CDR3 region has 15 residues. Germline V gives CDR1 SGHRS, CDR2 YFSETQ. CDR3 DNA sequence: TGCGCCAGCAGCTTGGAGGCGGGGAGCACAGATACGCAGTATTTT. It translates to CASSLEAGSTDTQYF.

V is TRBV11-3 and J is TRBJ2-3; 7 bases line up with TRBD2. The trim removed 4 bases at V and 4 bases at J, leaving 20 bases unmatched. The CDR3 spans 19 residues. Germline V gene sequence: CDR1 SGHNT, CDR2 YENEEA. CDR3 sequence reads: CASSSNTYSGRESPDTQYF. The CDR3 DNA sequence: TGTGCCAGCAGCTCCAATACTTATAGCGGGCGCGAGTCCCCAGATACGCAGTATTTT. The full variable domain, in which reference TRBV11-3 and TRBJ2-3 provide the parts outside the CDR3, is EAGVVQSPRYKIIEKKQPVAFWCNPISGHNTLYWYLQNLGQGPELLIRYENEEAVDDSQLPKDRFSAERLKGVDSTLKIQPAELGDSAVYLCASSSNTYSGRESPDTQYFGPGTRLTVL.

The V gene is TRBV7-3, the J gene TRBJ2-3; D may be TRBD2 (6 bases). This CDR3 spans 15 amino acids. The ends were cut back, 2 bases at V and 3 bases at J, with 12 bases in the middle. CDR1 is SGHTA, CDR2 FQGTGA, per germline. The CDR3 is CASSLYGGRTDTQYF. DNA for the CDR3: TGTGCCAGCAGCTTATACGGGGGAAGGACAGATACGCAGTATTTT.

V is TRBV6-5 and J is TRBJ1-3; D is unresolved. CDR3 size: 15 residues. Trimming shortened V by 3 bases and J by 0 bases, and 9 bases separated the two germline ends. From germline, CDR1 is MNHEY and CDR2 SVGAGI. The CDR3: CASSYFGTSGNTIYF. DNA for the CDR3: TGTGCCAGCAGTTATTTTGGTACCTCTGGAAACACCATATATTTT.

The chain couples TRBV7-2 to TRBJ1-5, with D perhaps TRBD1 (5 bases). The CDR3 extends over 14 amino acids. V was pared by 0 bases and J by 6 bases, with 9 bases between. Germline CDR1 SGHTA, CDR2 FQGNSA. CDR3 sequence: CASSLAPGSQPQHF. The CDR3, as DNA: TGTGCCAGCAGCTTAGCCCCAGGGAGTCAGCCCCAGCATTTT.

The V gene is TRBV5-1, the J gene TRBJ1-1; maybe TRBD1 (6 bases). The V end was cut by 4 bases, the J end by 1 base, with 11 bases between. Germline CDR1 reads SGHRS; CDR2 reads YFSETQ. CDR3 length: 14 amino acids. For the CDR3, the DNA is TGCGCCAGCAGCGGGGGGACACCGAACACTGAAGCTTTCTTT. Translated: CASSGGTPNTEAFF.

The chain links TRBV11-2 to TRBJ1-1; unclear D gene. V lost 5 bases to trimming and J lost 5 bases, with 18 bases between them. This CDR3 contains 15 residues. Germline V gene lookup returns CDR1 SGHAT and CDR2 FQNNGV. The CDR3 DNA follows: TGTGCCAGCAGCCCCCCGGTACGGGCCGGGACTGAAGCTTTCTTT. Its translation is CASSPPVRAGTEAFF. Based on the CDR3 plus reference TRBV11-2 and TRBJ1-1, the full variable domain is EAGVAQSPRYKIIEKRQSVAFWCNPISGHATLYWYQQILGQGPKLLIQFQNNGVVDDSQLPKDRFSAERLKGVDSTLKIQPAKLEDSAVYLCASSPPVRAGTEAFFGQGTRLTVV.

The CDR3 bases are TGTGCCTGGAGTGTGTGGGGAGAGGGCACAGATACGCAGTATTTT. It is translated as CAWSVWGEGTDTQYF. The chain carries TRBV30 and TRBJ2-3, with a weak D call TRBD2 (5 bases). The CDR3 is made up of 15 amino acids. The ends were cut back, 0 bases at V and 1 base at J, with 11 bases in the middle. Germline CDR1 GTSNPN, CDR2 SVGIG (reference sequence).

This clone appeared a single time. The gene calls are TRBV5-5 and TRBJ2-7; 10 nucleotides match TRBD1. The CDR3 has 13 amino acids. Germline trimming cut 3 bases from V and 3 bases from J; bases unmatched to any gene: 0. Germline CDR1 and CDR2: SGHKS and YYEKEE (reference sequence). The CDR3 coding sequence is TGTGCCAGCAGCTGGACAGGGGGCTACGAGCAGTACTTC. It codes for CASSWTGGYEQYF. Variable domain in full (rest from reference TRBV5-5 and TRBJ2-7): DAGVTQSPTHLIKTRGQQVTLRCSPISGHKSVSWYQQVLGQGPQFIFQYYEKEERGRGNFPDRFSARQFPNYSSELNVNALLLGDSALYLCASSWTGGYEQYFGPGTRLTVT.

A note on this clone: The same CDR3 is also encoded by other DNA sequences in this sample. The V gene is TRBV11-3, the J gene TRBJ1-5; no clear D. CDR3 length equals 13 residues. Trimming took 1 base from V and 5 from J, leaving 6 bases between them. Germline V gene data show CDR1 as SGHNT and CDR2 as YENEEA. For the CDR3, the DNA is TGTGCCAGCAGCTTAGGAGCCGATCAGCCCCAGCATTTT. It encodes CASSLGADQPQHF.

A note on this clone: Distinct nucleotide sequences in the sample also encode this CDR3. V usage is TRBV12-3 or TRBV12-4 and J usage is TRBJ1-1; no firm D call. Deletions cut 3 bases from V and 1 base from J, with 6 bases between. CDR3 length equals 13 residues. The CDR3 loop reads CASSFYENTEAFF. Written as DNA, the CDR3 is TGTGCCAGCAGTTTCTACGAGAACACTGAAGCTTTCTTT.

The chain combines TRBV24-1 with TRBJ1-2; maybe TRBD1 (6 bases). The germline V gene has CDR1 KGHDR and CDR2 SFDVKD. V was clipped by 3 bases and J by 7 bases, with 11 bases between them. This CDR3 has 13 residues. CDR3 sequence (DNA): TGTGCCACCAGTGATCGGGGGGCGGGTGGCTACACCTTC. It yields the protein CATSDRGAGGYTF.

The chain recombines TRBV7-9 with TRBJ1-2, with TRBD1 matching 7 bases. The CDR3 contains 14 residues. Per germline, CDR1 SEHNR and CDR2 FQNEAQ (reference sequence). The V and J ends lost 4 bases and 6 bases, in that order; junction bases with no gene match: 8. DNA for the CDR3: TGTGCCAGCAGCTCATACGAGGACAGGCATGGCTACACCTTC. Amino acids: CASSSYEDRHGYTF.

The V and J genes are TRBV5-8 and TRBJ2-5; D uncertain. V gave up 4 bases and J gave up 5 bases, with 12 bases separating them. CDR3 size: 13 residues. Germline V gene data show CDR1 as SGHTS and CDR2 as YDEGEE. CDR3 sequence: CASSPSSPETQYF. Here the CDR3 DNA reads TGTGCCAGCAGCCCCTCGTCCCCTGAGACCCAGTACTTC.

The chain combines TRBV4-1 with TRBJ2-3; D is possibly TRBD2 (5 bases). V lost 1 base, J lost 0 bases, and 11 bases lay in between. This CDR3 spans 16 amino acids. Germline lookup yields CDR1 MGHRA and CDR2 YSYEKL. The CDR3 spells CASSQGRRTSTDTQYF. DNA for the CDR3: TGCGCCAGCAGCCAAGGGCGGCGGACTAGCACAGATACGCAGTATTTT.

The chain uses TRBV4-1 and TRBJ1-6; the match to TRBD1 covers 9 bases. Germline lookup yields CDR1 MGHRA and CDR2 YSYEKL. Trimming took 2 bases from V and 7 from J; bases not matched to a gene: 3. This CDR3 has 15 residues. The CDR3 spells CASSQQDRGNSPLHF. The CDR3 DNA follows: TGCGCCAGCAGCCAACAAGACAGGGGGAATTCACCCCTCCACTTT.

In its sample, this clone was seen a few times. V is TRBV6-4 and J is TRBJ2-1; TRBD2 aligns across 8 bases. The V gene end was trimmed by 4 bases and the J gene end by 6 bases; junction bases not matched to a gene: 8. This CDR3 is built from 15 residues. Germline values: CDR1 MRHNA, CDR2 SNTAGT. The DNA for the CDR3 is TGTGCCAGCAGTGGGAGCGGGAGAGGAGGCAATGAGCAGTTCTTC. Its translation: CASSGSGRGGNEQFF.

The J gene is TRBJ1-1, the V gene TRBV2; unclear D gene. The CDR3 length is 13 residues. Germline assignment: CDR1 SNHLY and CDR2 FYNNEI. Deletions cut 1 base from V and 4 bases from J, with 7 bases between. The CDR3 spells CASSEGGATEAFF. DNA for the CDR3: TGTGCCAGCAGTGAAGGCGGTGCCACTGAAGCTTTCTTT. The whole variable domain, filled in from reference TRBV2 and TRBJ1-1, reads EPEVTQTPSHQVTQMGQEVILRCVPISNHLYFYWYRQILGQKVEFLVSFYNNEISEKSEIFDDQFSVERPDGSNFTLKIRSTKLEDSAMYFCASSEGGATEAFFGQGTRLTVV.